The 3 T cell receptor beta chains below were found in one sample sequenced in a study of ipilimumab plus nivolumab after autologous stem cell transplantation. Assay: immunoSEQ multiplex PCR; the TCRdb copy retains only in-frame clones and omits some. The sample gives 20,000 to 30,000 clones, around 84% of which show up once; approximately 5.2% is in the top ten. The sequences come from PBMCs, collected in a trial of ipilimumab plus nivolumab as post-transplant consolidation. Receptor source: a male donor with diffuse large B-cell lymphoma.

V gene TRBV2 combines with J gene TRBJ2-1; TRBD1 agrees at 9 bases. This CDR3 has 14 residues. Germline V CDR1 and CDR2: SNHLY, FYNNEI. After removal of 8 bases from V and 10 bases from J, the junction contained 12 bases not matched to a gene. DNA of the CDR3: TGTGCCAGCTTCCAGGACAGGGGATCAGGGGAGCAGTTCTTC. It codes for CASFQDRGSGEQFF.

The chain employs TRBV4-1 and TRBJ2-5; TRBD2 might be the D (7 bases). Trimming took 4 bases from V and 1 from J, leaving 19 bases between them. Germline lookup yields CDR1 MGHRA and CDR2 YSYEKL. CDR3 length: 17 amino acids. In DNA form, the CDR3 reads TGCGCCAGCAGCCTACGGGAGGCGGGGGCGCTCCAAGAGACCCAGTACTTC. It codes for CASSLREAGALQETQYF.

The V gene is TRBV5-4, the J gene TRBJ2-3; a weak D match, TRBD1 (6 bases). V lost 6 bases, J lost 6 bases, and 20 bases lay in between. The germline gives CDR1 SGHNT, CDR2 YYREEE (reference sequence). The CDR3 contains 15 residues. The CDR3 loop reads CASTRGTTLDDTQYF. CDR3 coding DNA: TGTGCCAGCACCCGAGGGACAACTCTGGATGATACGCAGTATTTT.